A selection of T cell receptor beta chains follows, all from one sample in a study of T-cell reconstitution after alpha-beta-depleted transplantation in children. Each CDR3 protein gets one entry after TCRdb re-called the PCR reads with MiXCR. The table records 250,000 to 350,000 distinct CDR3 sequences, approximately 20% of them present only once. The sequences come from PBMCs, mostly from graft donor cells, collected 180 days after TCRalphabeta/CD19-depleted stem cell transplant. The receptors stem from a male patient younger than 18 who had a stem cell transplant for acute lymphoblastic leukemia, so the T cells may come from the graft donor. Both conserved end residues are part of each CDR3. Fields, in order: J gene, CDR3 length, clone size, V gene, D gene, CDR3 DNA, CDR3 protein. The D gene is left open where the match is weak. Rows may omit the clone size; those that give it use once, few, many or a size class.

>TRBJ2-7|15|-|TRBV5-1|TRBD2
TGCGCCAGCAGCTTTCTAGCGGGAGGACCCTACGAGCAGTCCTTC
CASSFLAGGPYEQSF
>TRBJ1-3|16|-|TRBV20-1|-
TGCAGTGCTAGAGATAGCTACAGGAGCTCTGGAAACACCATATATTTT
CSARDSYRSSGNTIYF
>TRBJ1-2|14|-|TRBV12-3/TRBV12-4|-
TGTGCCAGCAGTTTAGGGCATGCTACCTATGGCGACACCTTC
CASSLGHATYGDTF
>TRBJ2-7|16|few|TRBV18|-
TGTGCCAGCTCACGATATTCATTGAGAGGGGGGAGCGAGCAGTACTTC
CASSRYSLRGGSEQYF
>TRBJ2-1|16|few|TRBV5-1|TRBD2
TGCGCCAGCCCGGGACTAGCGGGAGGAGCGGACAATGAGCAGTTCTTC
CASPGLAGGADNEQFF
>TRBJ2-3|16|-|TRBV3-1|-
TGTGCCAGCAGCCAAGACCGGGTATGGGAGACAGATACGCAGTATTTT
CASSQDRVWETDTQYF
>TRBJ2-1|14|many|TRBV5-1|TRBD2
TGCGCCAGCAGCGAACTAGCGGGGTACAATGAGCAGTTCTTC
CASSELAGYNEQFF
>TRBJ2-5|13|-|TRBV20-1|-
TGCAGTGCGCCGAAGGGGGGCTGGGAGACCCAGTACTTC
CSAPKGGWETQYF
>TRBJ2-5|13|-|TRBV6-6|-
TGTGCCAGCTGCTTCGTCATTGGGAAAACCCAGTACTTC
CASCFVIGKTQYF
>TRBJ2-2|13|-|TRBV5-1|-
TGCGCCAGCAGCTTGGCTCGTGGGAGGGAGCTGTTTTTT
CASSLARGRELFF
>TRBJ2-5|13|-|TRBV20-1|-
TGCAGTGCAGAGTCCCCTCCCTGGCAGACCCAGTACTTC
CSAESPPWQTQYF
>TRBJ2-3|19|-|TRBV2|TRBD2
TGTGCCAGCAGCCGCACTAAGGGCGGGAGGGCCTTCGTTGCAGATACGCAGTATTTT
CASSRTKGGRAFVADTQYF
>TRBJ1-2|14|few|TRBV6-1|-
TGTGCCAGCAGTGATAGGGGGACGGCCTATGGCTACACCTTC
CASSDRGTAYGYTF
>TRBJ2-7|17|-|TRBV11-2|TRBD1
TGTGCCAGCAGCCCCCAATATCCGTGGGACAGATCCTACGAGCAGTACTTC
CASSPQYPWDRSYEQYF
>TRBJ1-2|13|many|TRBV3-1|-
TGTGCCAGCAGCCCAGGAGGGAACTATGGCTACACCTTC
CASSPGGNYGYTF
>TRBJ2-3|16|many|TRBV5-1|-
TGCGCCAGCAGCTTGAGAGGTACTGCTGGCACAGATACGCAGTATTTT
CASSLRGTAGTDTQYF
>TRBJ2-7|14|-|TRBV5-1|TRBD1
TGCGCCAGCAGCCAGACACAGGGGAGATACGAGCAGTACTTC
CASSQTQGRYEQYF
>TRBJ2-2|18|-|TRBV5-1|TRBD2
TGCGCCAGCAGCTTGGCCCTAGCGGGAGGGCCCGTCACCGGGGAGCTGTTTTTT
CASSLALAGGPVTGELFF
>TRBJ2-2|16|-|TRBV11-2|-
TGTGCCAGCAGCCCATTTGGCCGCGCGAACACCGGGGAGCTGTTTTTT
CASSPFGRANTGELFF
>TRBJ1-1|13|few|TRBV12-3/TRBV12-4|-
TGTGCCAGCAGTGCACAGTCCCACACTGAAGCTTTCTTT
CASSAQSHTEAFF
>TRBJ1-4|15|-|TRBV12-3/TRBV12-4|-
TGTGCCAGCAGTCTTTCGGGGGCTACTAATGAAAAACTGTTTTTT
CASSLSGATNEKLFF
>TRBJ2-3|14|few|TRBV25-1|-
TGTGCCAGCACCCAAGGATTCCGCACAGATACGCAGTATTTT
CASTQGFRTDTQYF
>TRBJ2-2|13|-|TRBV18|-
TGTGCCAGCTCACCGTATTCGAGCCCGGAGCTGTTTTTT
CASSPYSSPELFF
>TRBJ2-5|14|few|TRBV27|-
TGTGCCAGCAGTCTAGTTTCGTACCAAGAGACCCAGTACTTC
CASSLVSYQETQYF
>TRBJ2-1|15|many|TRBV20-1|TRBD2
TGCAGTGCTAGAGCGCCGGGACTACTTCGACATGAGCAGTTCTTC
CSARAPGLLRHEQFF
>TRBJ1-2|12|few|TRBV7-9|TRBD1
TGTGCCAGCAGCCCGACAGGGCTTGGCTACACCTTC
CASSPTGLGYTF
>TRBJ2-1|14|few|TRBV3-1|-
TGTGCCAGCCGAGGGACGCTTGGGGTCGATGAGCAGTTCTTC
CASRGTLGVDEQFF
>TRBJ2-1|19|few|TRBV7-2|TRBD2
TGTGCCAGCAGCTTAGCCCCGGGGACTAGCGGGAGCTCCTACAATGAGCAGTTCTTC
CASSLAPGTSGSSYNEQFF
>TRBJ1-1|12|-|TRBV20-1|-
TGCAGTGCTCCTTTTGGGGTCTCTGAAGCTTTCTTT
CSAPFGVSEAFF
>TRBJ2-5|15|few|TRBV3-1|-
TGTGCCAGCAGCCAAGATGAGGGGGTACCAGAGACCCAGTACTTC
CASSQDEGVPETQYF
>TRBJ1-2|15|few|TRBV20-1|-
TGCAGTGCTAGAGATGGAATCTACTATAACTATGGCTACACCTTC
CSARDGIYYNYGYTF
>TRBJ2-4|17|-|TRBV7-9|TRBD1
TGTGCCAGCAGCTTACGGTCAGGGGGTATCGCCAAAAACATTCAGTACTTC
CASSLRSGGIAKNIQYF
>TRBJ2-4|12|many|TRBV5-1|-
TGCGCCAGCAGGTCTGGTGAGGGGATAACGGACTTC
CASRSGEGITDF
>TRBJ1-4|15|-|TRBV5-6|-
TGTGTCAGCAGCTTGAGGAGGGGCGCTAATGAAAAACTGTTTTTT
CVSSLRRGANEKLFF
>TRBJ1-2|15|-|TRBV20-1|TRBD1
TGCAGTGCCCCGGGACAGGGATCATCGAACTATGGCTACACCTTC
CSAPGQGSSNYGYTF
>TRBJ2-7|14|-|TRBV12-5|TRBD2
TGTGCTAGTGCCGGACTAGCGGAAACCTACGAGCAGTACTTC
CASAGLAETYEQYF
>TRBJ2-7|13|few|TRBV20-1|-
TGCAGTGCTAGAGAACACCCTCCCAACGAGCAGTACTTC
CSAREHPPNEQYF
>TRBJ1-1|13|many|TRBV13|-
TGTGCCAGCAGTCCGGCAGGGAACACTGAAGCTTTCTTT
CASSPAGNTEAFF
>TRBJ2-7|13|few|TRBV29-1|-
TGCAGCGTTGATGGGACCGGTACCTACGAGCAGTACTTC
CSVDGTGTYEQYF
>TRBJ1-1|15|few|TRBV5-6|-
TGTGCCAGCAGCTCAATCCTCCAAGCCCCAAACGAAGCTTTCTTT
CASSSILQAPNEAFF
>TRBJ2-7|14|-|TRBV5-1|-
TGCGCCAGCAGCTTGGGGCTGGGTGCCGACGAGCAGTACTTC
CASSLGLGADEQYF
>TRBJ1-1|13|-|TRBV4-1|-
TGCGCCAGCAGCCAAGACCGTCGGACTGAAGCTTTCTTT
CASSQDRRTEAFF
>TRBJ2-7|14|-|TRBV27|-
TGTGCCAGCAGCCGACTCGCTCTAACCTACGAGCAGTACTTC
CASSRLALTYEQYF
>TRBJ2-3|13|-|TRBV10-3|-
TGTGCCATCAGTGAGTCAGGCCAAGATACGCAGTATTTT
CAISESGQDTQYF
>TRBJ1-2|14|few|TRBV12-3/TRBV12-4|TRBD1
TGTGCCAGCAGTCCAGGGGGCGAAGACTATGGCTACACCTTC
CASSPGGEDYGYTF
>TRBJ2-5|17|few|TRBV9|-
TGTGCCAGCAGCGTAGAGGGGGGCGCGATAACCTTGGAGACCCAGTACTTC
CASSVEGGAITLETQYF
>TRBJ2-3|14|-|TRBV20-1|-
TGCAGTGTTGCCCGGGCCGCCGGGACAGATACGCAGTATTTT
CSVARAAGTDTQYF
>TRBJ2-2|13|once|TRBV24-1|-
TGTGCCACCAGTCCCTACAACACCGGGGAGCTGTTTTTT
CATSPYNTGELFF
>TRBJ2-7|14|-|TRBV11-2|-
TGTGCCAGCAGCTTAGGGTCAGGTGAGAACGAGCAGTACTTC
CASSLGSGENEQYF
>TRBJ1-2|13|few|TRBV12-3/TRBV12-4|-
TGTGCCAGCAGCAACACCCGGAACTATGGCTACACCTTC
CASSNTRNYGYTF
>TRBJ2-7|16|-|TRBV6-2/TRBV6-3|TRBD2
TGTGCCAGCAGTTGGAGTCGGACTAGCGGGAAAAACGAGCAGTACTTC
CASSWSRTSGKNEQYF
>TRBJ2-2|17|-|TRBV7-2|TRBD2
TGTGCCAGCACCCCCTTTAGGGGACTAGCGAGAGGCGGGGAGCTGTTTTTT
CASTPFRGLARGGELFF
>TRBJ2-5|17|-|TRBV29-1|TRBD1
TGCAGCGTTGATTCGGACAGGGGACGTATTGGGCAAGAGACCCAGTACTTC
CSVDSDRGRIGQETQYF
>TRBJ2-1|12|few|TRBV14|-
TGTGCCAGCAGCCAGACTCGGAATGAGCAGTTCTTC
CASSQTRNEQFF
>TRBJ1-1|15|-|TRBV18|-
TGTGCCAGCTCACCACCTACACAGGGTAGGACTGAAGCTTTCTTT
CASSPPTQGRTEAFF
>TRBJ1-2|13|-|TRBV6-1|-
TGTGCCAGGTCTTCGGGACATAACTATGGCTACACCTTC
CARSSGHNYGYTF
>TRBJ2-1|18|-|TRBV12-3/TRBV12-4|TRBD2
TGTGCCAGCAGTTTAAAACTAGCGGGAGTTAGCTCCTACAATGAGCAGTTCTTC
CASSLKLAGVSSYNEQFF
>TRBJ2-7|13|-|TRBV29-1|-
TGCAGCGCCCTAGGTGGGGGTTTTCACGAGCAGTACTTC
CSALGGGFHEQYF
>TRBJ2-2|17|few|TRBV6-5|TRBD2
TGTGCCAGCAGTTACCTAGCGGGGTGGGGTCGGACCGGGGAGCTGTTTTTT
CASSYLAGWGRTGELFF